This entry concerns a single T cell receptor (beta chain). This CDR3 is built from 15 residues. The germline CDR1 and CDR2 sequences are SEHNR and FQNEAQ (reference sequence). Trimming removed 5 bases at V and 0 bases at J, with 13 bases between. Assay: immunoSEQ multiplex PCR; the TCRdb copy retains only in-frame clones and omits some. The sample shows 15,000 to 25,000 clones, about 87% of them seen only once. The sample comes from a study of T cell changes during pregnancy in multiple sclerosis. The receptor's source is a female donor in good health, enrolled as a control in a pregnancy study. The chain couples TRBV7-9 to TRBJ1-1, with D possibly TRBD1 on 5 matching bases. The sample here was CD8+ T cells from peripheral blood mononuclear cells, taken in the third trimester of pregnancy. The CDR3 bases are TGTGCCAGCAGCCGACAGATTACCATGAACACTGAAGCTTTCTTT. Translating it yields CASSRQITMNTEAFF.